Listed here are 17 T cell receptor beta chains from one sample, sequenced in a study of blood T cell repertoires in COVID-19. Clones were read by immunoSEQ multiplex PCR, and TCRdb kept only the in-frame ones, dropping some. Of approximately 88,000 clones listed, 87% were seen once; the top ten hold more than 14%. Material: peripheral blood. These TCRs come from a male donor with acute or convalescent COVID-19.

J is TRBJ2-3 and V is TRBV11-2; D is possibly TRBD1 (6 bases). Trimming removed 1 base at V and 2 bases at J, with 7 bases between. Germline lookup yields CDR1 SGHAT and CDR2 FQNNGV. This CDR3 is built from 14 residues. The CDR3 sequence: CASSLGQATDTQYF. The CDR3 DNA follows: TGTGCCAGCAGCTTAGGACAGGCCACAGATACGCAGTATTTT.

The gene calls are TRBV18 and TRBJ1-6; 9 bases line up with TRBD1. Germline trimming cut 3 bases from V and 10 bases from J; bases unmatched to any gene: 4. The CDR3 runs 14 residues. In germline, CDR1 is KGHSH, CDR2 LQKENI. The DNA for the CDR3 is TGTGCCAGCTCACCCGGACAGGGGCGATCACCCCTCCACTTT. It specifies CASSPGQGRSPLHF.

The rearrangement links TRBV27 to TRBJ1-6; D is unresolved. The CDR3 covers 15 residues. The germline gives CDR1 MNHEY, CDR2 SMNVEV (reference sequence). Trimming removed 4 bases at V and 4 bases at J, with 11 bases between. CDR3 protein: CASSSDGLYNSPLHF. The CDR3 nucleotides are TGTGCCAGCAGTTCGGACGGACTGTATAATTCACCCCTCCACTTT.

The chain combines TRBV3-1 (or the pseudogene TRBV3-2) with TRBJ2-7; 12 bases map to TRBD2. The V gene's germline CDR1 is LGHDT and CDR2 YNNKEL (reference sequence). V gave up 3 bases and J gave up 7 bases; unmatched junction bases: 7. The CDR3 runs to 15 residues. In nucleotides, the CDR3 is TGTGCCAGCAGCCACACTAGCGGGGGGACGGGGGAGCAGTACTTC. Translated: CASSHTSGGTGEQYF.

The rearrangement joins TRBV19 to TRBJ1-5; 7 bases match TRBD1. The V segment lost 6 bases and the J segment 6 bases; nucleotides outside the gene matches: 14. This CDR3 is built from 16 residues. Germline V lookup: CDR1 LNHDA, CDR2 SQIVND (reference sequence). CDR3 DNA sequence: TGTGCCAGTAGCGGGACAGCCCTTCCAACCCGTCAGCCCCAGCATTTT. Amino acids: CASSGTALPTRQPQHF.

J is TRBJ2-3 and V is TRBV11-2; TRBD1 is a possible D gene (5 bases). The CDR3 contains 14 residues. V lost 5 bases to trimming and J lost 2 bases, with 11 bases between them. CDR1 is SGHAT, CDR2 FQNNGV, per germline. CDR3 sequence reads: CASSAQGATDTQYF. The DNA of the CDR3 is TGTGCCAGCAGCGCTCAGGGTGCCACAGATACGCAGTATTTT.

For the CDR3, the DNA is TGCGCCAGCAGCTCTACAGGTCCAACTAATGAAAAACTGTTTTTT. Encoded protein: CASSSTGPTNEKLFF. The chain combines TRBV5-1 with TRBJ1-4, with a weak D call TRBD1 (5 bases). The CDR3 contains 15 residues. CDR1 and CDR2 from the germline V gene are SGHRS and YFSETQ. The germline V and J ends were trimmed by 3 bases and 0 bases, with 9 bases remaining between them. Complete variable domain (other parts from reference TRBV5-1 and TRBJ1-4): KAGVTQTPRYLIKTRGQQVTLSCSPISGHRSVSWYQQTPGQGLQFLFEYFSETQRNKGNFPGRFSGRQFSNSRSEMNVSTLELGDSALYLCASSSTGPTNEKLFFGSGTQLSVL.

The V gene is TRBV2, the J gene TRBJ2-6; D is undetermined. CDR1 is SNHLY and CDR2 is FYNNEI in the germline V gene. This CDR3 comprises 15 residues. Trimming cost V 5 bases and J 1 base, with 9 bases left between them. CDR3 amino acids: CASSRLLSGANVLTF. CDR3 bases: TGTGCCAGCAGTAGACTGTTATCTGGGGCCAACGTCCTGACTTTC.

This clone was counted only a few times. J is TRBJ2-1 and V is TRBV5-1; possibly TRBD2 for D (7 bases). V was cut by 3 bases and J by 2 bases, with 15 bases left in between. This CDR3 has 16 residues. Germline V CDR1 and CDR2: SGHRS, YFSETQ. DNA of the CDR3: TGCGCCAGCAGCTCGGGGGGCGGGGGTCCCTACAATGAGCAGTTCTTC. Translated: CASSSGGGGPYNEQFF.

The chain joins TRBV11-2 to TRBJ2-7; possibly TRBD2 for D (7 bases). Looked up from germline, CDR1 is SGHAT and CDR2 is FQNNGV. The CDR3 consists of 16 residues. V was clipped by 2 bases and J by 0 bases, with 14 bases between them. Here the CDR3 reads CASSLTSGGFSYEQYF. DNA for the CDR3: TGTGCCAGCAGCTTAACTTCGGGGGGCTTCTCCTACGAGCAGTACTTC.

The chain is built from TRBV11-2 and TRBJ2-7, with 9 nucleotides matching TRBD1. V trimming: 4 bases; J trimming: 2 bases; junction bases outside the gene matches: 6. CDR1 SGHAT and CDR2 FQNNGV come from the germline V gene. The CDR3 has 15 amino acids. This chain's CDR3 is CASSSGQGAPYEQYF. The CDR3 nucleotides are TGTGCCAGCAGCTCGGGACAGGGCGCCCCCTACGAGCAGTACTTC.

The rearrangement uses TRBV29-1 and TRBJ2-5; D call uncertain. V was clipped by 5 bases and J by 7 bases, with 8 bases between them. Germline loops: CDR1 SQVTM, CDR2 ANQGSEA. This CDR3 has 10 amino acids. CDR3 amino acids: CSVSAGTQYF. The CDR3 bases are TGCAGCGTTTCCGCCGGGACCCAGTACTTC. Supplemented by reference TRBV29-1 and TRBJ2-5, the full variable domain reads SAVISQKPSRDICQRGTSLTIQCQVDSQVTMMFWYRQQPGQSLTLIATANQGSEATYESGFVIDKFPISRPNLTFSTLTVSNMSPEDSSIYLCSVSAGTQYFGPGTRLLVL.

V usage is TRBV6-5 and J usage is TRBJ1-2; 7 positions agree with TRBD1. This CDR3 contains 14 residues. Trimming cost V 6 bases and J 4 bases; bases outside gene matches: 8. Germline V gene lookup returns CDR1 MNHEY and CDR2 SVGAGI. This chain's CDR3 is CASSIDRAAYGYTF. CDR3 DNA sequence: TGTGCCAGCAGCATCGACAGGGCTGCCTATGGCTACACCTTC.

CDR3 DNA: TGTGCCAGCAGGGGACAGGGACAAGAGACCCAGTACTTC. It specifies CASRGQGQETQYF. This chain uses TRBV6-5 with TRBJ2-5, with TRBD1 matching 9 bases. The trim removed 6 bases at V and 2 bases at J, leaving 1 base unmatched. This CDR3 has 13 amino acids. Germline lookup yields CDR1 MNHEY and CDR2 SVGAGI.

CDR3 DNA sequence: TGTGCCCTCCCCGCGTCTGTGGGGGCGACCGCTAACTATGGCTACACCTTC. Translating gives CALPASVGATANYGYTF. The V and J genes are TRBV7-6 and TRBJ1-2; D perhaps matches TRBD1 (6 bases). Trimming took 11 bases from V and 0 from J, leaving 25 bases between them. CDR3 size: 17 residues. Germline V CDR1 and CDR2: SGHVS, FNYEAQ.

V gene TRBV7-8 combines with J gene TRBJ2-3; 13 positions match TRBD2. Germline V gives CDR1 SGHVS, CDR2 FQNEAQ. The CDR3 extends over 15 amino acids. V gave up 5 bases and J gave up 7 bases; unmatched junction bases: 6. CDR3 nucleotides: TGTGCCAGCAGCACTAGCGGGGGGGTATTAAATACGCAGTATTTT. Protein: CASSTSGGVLNTQYF.

The genes are TRBV6-5 and TRBJ1-6; 7 nucleotides align to TRBD1. The CDR3 runs to 15 residues. The V gene end was trimmed by 4 bases and the J gene end by 5 bases; junction bases not matched to a gene: 5. CDR1 MNHEY and CDR2 SVGAGI come from the germline V gene. The DNA for the CDR3 is TGTGCCAGCAGTTTCACAGGGACAGATAATTCACCCCTCCACTTT. Translated: CASSFTGTDNSPLHF.